These 27 T cell receptor beta chains share one sample of origin, sequenced in a study of T cell responses to AZD1222 COVID-19 vaccine. TCRdb's copy holds only in-frame clones and misses some; the assay was immunoSEQ multiplex PCR. The data contain more than 150,000 clones, approximately 91% of them seen just once; the ten biggest clones take up 0.99%. The sample in question was peripheral blood, obtained on day 0 of AZD1222 vaccination. These receptors were obtained from an adult in good health.

This chain's CDR3 is CATSPSGTYEQYF. In nucleotides, the CDR3 is TGTGCCACCAGCCCCAGCGGGACGTACGAGCAGTACTTC. V and J are TRBV15 and TRBJ2-7; TRBD2 matches at 7 bases. Germline V gene lookup returns CDR1 LNHNV and CDR2 YYDKDF (reference sequence). J gave up 4 bases and V 5 bases, and 5 bases lay outside the gene matches. The CDR3 totals 13 residues. The complete variable domain, with remaining parts taken from reference TRBV15 and TRBJ2-7, reads DAMVIQNPRYQVTQFGKPVTLSCSQTLNHNVMYWYQQKSSQAPKLLFHYYDKDFNNEADTPDNFQSRRPNTSFCFLDIRSPGLGDTAMYLCATSPSGTYEQYFGPGTRLTVT.

This sequence joins TRBV15 and TRBJ1-4; D is unresolved. This CDR3 region has 15 residues. V lost 0 bases, J lost 6 bases, and 11 bases lay in between. Per the germline V gene, CDR1 is LNHNV and CDR2 is YYDKDF (reference sequence). CDR3 region: CATSRDSPAYEKLFF. As DNA, the CDR3 is TGTGCCACCAGCAGAGACTCCCCCGCGTATGAAAAACTGTTTTTT.

This rearrangement joins TRBV20-1 to TRBJ2-5; D is perhaps TRBD2 (5 bases). Trimming took off 3 bases at V and 5 bases at J, with 13 bases between the two ends. The CDR3 extends over 13 amino acids. Germline values: CDR1 DFQATT, CDR2 SNEGSKA (reference sequence). The CDR3 loop is CSASVERGETQYF. CDR3 coding DNA: TGCAGTGCTAGTGTGGAGAGAGGGGAGACCCAGTACTTC.

The chain recombines TRBV7-9 with TRBJ2-7, with D tentatively TRBD2 (5 bases). The CDR3 is 16 residues long. Per the germline V gene, CDR1 is SEHNR and CDR2 is FQNEAQ (reference sequence). V was cut by 5 bases and J by 1 base, with 18 bases left in between. The CDR3 is CASSEAGETMSYEQYF. The CDR3 region has the DNA TGTGCCAGCAGCGAGGCCGGGGAGACGATGTCCTACGAGCAGTACTTC.

The gene calls are TRBV10-3 and TRBJ2-1; D not resolved. The CDR3 consists of 14 residues. CDR1 ENHRY and CDR2 SYGVKD come from the germline V gene. Trimming removed 0 bases from V and 5 bases from J, with 8 bases in between. CDR3 loop: CAISESTAHNEQFF. The CDR3 coding sequence is TGTGCCATCAGTGAGTCGACGGCCCACAATGAGCAGTTCTTC.

The chain recombines TRBV2 with TRBJ1-5; D call uncertain. Trimming cost V 2 bases and J 3 bases, with 8 bases left between them. Germline V gene lookup returns CDR1 SNHLY and CDR2 FYNNEI. The CDR3 sequence is 14 residues long. CDR3 amino acids: CASSERVLNQPQHF. The CDR3 nucleotides are TGTGCCAGCAGTGAACGGGTCCTCAATCAGCCCCAGCATTTT.

This clone was detected once. The chain has TRBV5-1 and TRBJ2-5; D unresolved. The V gene's germline CDR1 is SGHRS and CDR2 YFSETQ. Trimming shortened V by 0 bases and J by 5 bases, and 8 bases separated the two germline ends. This CDR3 has 13 amino acids. Here the CDR3 reads CASSLGVPETQYF. CDR3 nucleotides: TGCGCCAGCAGCTTGGGGGTTCCGGAGACCCAGTACTTC.

J is TRBJ1-5 and V is TRBV10-2, with a tentative D call TRBD1 (6 bases). Trimming took 7 bases from V and 7 from J, leaving 17 bases between them. The CDR3 is 14 amino acids. Germline CDR1 reads WSHSY; CDR2 reads SAAADI. CDR3 sequence (DNA): TGCGCCAGCACATCAGAGGGGGGCGGGCAGCCCCAGCATTTT. It encodes CASTSEGGGQPQHF.

The chain is built from TRBV10-3 and TRBJ2-7, with D possibly TRBD2 on 5 matching bases. This CDR3 comprises 17 residues. The germline gives CDR1 ENHRY, CDR2 SYGVKD. V was pared by 10 bases and J by 0 bases, with 25 bases between. CDR3 residues: CAKKNRGKSGGSYEQYF. The CDR3 DNA reads as TGTGCCAAGAAGAACCGGGGAAAAAGCGGTGGCTCCTACGAGCAGTACTTC.

The chain couples TRBV19 to TRBJ2-7; TRBD2 agrees at 12 bases. Germline loops: CDR1 LNHDA, CDR2 SQIVND (reference sequence). This CDR3 has 14 residues. V was clipped by 5 bases and J by 6 bases; unmatched bases: 5. The CDR3 DNA is TGTGCCAGTAGTGTGACTAGCGGGAGCGTCGAGCAGTACTTC. Protein product: CASSVTSGSVEQYF.

The genes are TRBV6-5 and TRBJ2-7, with 12 bases identical to TRBD1. This CDR3 is 14 amino acids long. Trimming removed 7 bases from V and 1 base from J; junction bases left unmatched: 2. CDR1 is MNHEY, CDR2 SVGAGI, per germline. CDR3 in DNA: TGTGCCAGCAAGGGACAGGGGGCTTCCTACGAGCAGTACTTC. Its translation is CASKGQGASYEQYF.

This sequence joins TRBV2 and TRBJ1-2; 9 nucleotides align to TRBD1. From germline, CDR1 is SNHLY and CDR2 FYNNEI. CDR3 size: 14 residues. V dropped 2 bases and J dropped 6; count of bases not matched to a gene: 4. CDR3 nucleotides: TGTGCCAGCAGTGAATCCAGGACAGGGGATGGCTACACCTTC. Its translation: CASSESRTGDGYTF.

This sequence joins TRBV5-6 and TRBJ2-3; D tentatively fits TRBD1 or TRBD2 (5 bases each). With 3 bases removed from V and 1 base from J, the gap between germline ends came to 15 bases. This CDR3 is 16 amino acids long. The germline gives CDR1 SGHDT, CDR2 YYEEEE. CDR3 nucleotide sequence: TGTGCCAGCAGCTCGGACAAACGAGGGGGCACAGATACGCAGTATTTT. This codes for CASSSDKRGGTDTQYF.

The CDR3 loop is CASSFPSGPGELFF. CDR3 sequence (DNA): TGCGCCAGCAGCTTTCCTAGCGGTCCCGGGGAGCTGTTTTTT. The V and J genes are TRBV5-1 and TRBJ2-2; 7 bases are shared with TRBD2. V trimming: 2 bases; J trimming: 6 bases; junction bases outside the gene matches: 4. The CDR3 has 14 residues. In germline, CDR1 is SGHRS, CDR2 YFSETQ.

This rearrangement joins TRBV6-6 to TRBJ1-1; D gene ambiguous. The germline V gene has CDR1 MNHNY and CDR2 SVGAGI (reference sequence). CDR3 length: 14 amino acids. Trimming stripped 2 bases from V and 4 bases from J, with 11 bases between. This CDR3 reads CASSYGSVSTEAFF. CDR3 bases: TGTGCCAGCAGTTACGGCAGTGTTTCCACTGAAGCTTTCTTT.

This CDR3 reads CASSPQGTGHTEAFF. The CDR3 nucleotides are TGCGCCAGCAGCCCCCAGGGGACAGGGCACACTGAAGCTTTCTTT. This chain uses TRBV5-1 with TRBJ1-1, with 9 bases lining up with TRBD1. Germline V gene sequence: CDR1 SGHRS, CDR2 YFSETQ. The CDR3 is made up of 15 amino acids. V lost 4 bases to trimming and J lost 3 bases; unmatched junction nucleotides: 7.

This sequence joins TRBV10-2 and TRBJ2-7; D is ambiguous. V was trimmed by 5 bases and J by 0 bases, leaving 14 bases between them. CDR1 is WSHSY and CDR2 is SAAADI in the germline V gene. The CDR3 runs to 15 residues. CDR3 coding DNA: TGCGCCAGCAGTCCCCGACTCGTGAGCTCCTACGAGCAGTACTTC. This encodes CASSPRLVSSYEQYF.

The rearrangement joins TRBV5-4 to TRBJ2-5; 10 positions agree with TRBD2. Germline trimming cut 4 bases from V and 3 bases from J; bases unmatched to any gene: 21. Germline CDR1 is SGHNT and CDR2 is YYREEE (reference sequence). The CDR3 sequence is 20 residues long. The DNA of the CDR3 is TGTGCCAGCAGCCCCCCACGGGGGGCTAGCGGGAGTGAGGGGGAAGAGACCCAGTACTTC. Residues: CASSPPRGASGSEGEETQYF.

V usage is TRBV27 and J usage is TRBJ2-5; the D is unclear. CDR3 length equals 16 residues. Germline assignment: CDR1 MNHEY and CDR2 SMNVEV (reference sequence). V was clipped by 1 base and J by 3 bases, with 15 bases between them. The CDR3: CASSLLGSYLKETQYF. In DNA, the CDR3 is TGTGCCAGCAGTTTATTGGGAAGCTATCTCAAAGAGACCCAGTACTTC.

The chain couples TRBV5-6 to TRBJ2-1; 8 nucleotides line up with TRBD1. J gave up 2 bases and V 3 bases, and 13 bases lay outside the gene matches. This CDR3 has 18 residues. The V gene's germline CDR1 is SGHDT and CDR2 YYEEEE. Here the CDR3 DNA reads TGTGCCAGCAGCTCGCCGTTGGGACAGGTGGGTACCTACAATGAGCAGTTCTTC. Residues: CASSSPLGQVGTYNEQFF.

The rearrangement uses TRBV6-6 and TRBJ1-1; D unclear. Germline CDR1 MNHNY, CDR2 SVGAGI (reference sequence). V dropped 6 bases and J dropped 1 base, with 12 bases sitting between them. This CDR3 region has 14 residues. CDR3 coding DNA: TGTGCCAGCAGCCTAGAGAGGGCGAACACTGAAGCTTTCTTT. Its translation is CASSLERANTEAFF.

The CDR3 sequence: CASSLERWGFTDTQYF. Here the CDR3 DNA reads TGTGCCAGCAGCTTGGAGAGGTGGGGGTTCACAGATACGCAGTATTTT. The chain carries TRBV7-8 and TRBJ2-3, with D perhaps given as TRBD1 or TRBD2 (5 bases each). CDR1 is SGHVS, CDR2 FQNEAQ, per germline. This CDR3 comprises 16 residues. Trimming shortened V by 3 bases and J by 2 bases, and 15 bases separated the two germline ends.

The rearrangement uses TRBV7-9 and TRBJ1-5; 10 nucleotides match TRBD1. This CDR3 has 17 amino acids. V lost 1 base and J lost 5; bases outside the gene matches: 8. CDR1 is SEHNR, CDR2 FQNEAQ, per germline (reference sequence). CDR3 nucleotide sequence: TGTGCCAGCAGCTTAGTGGGACAGGGGAATTGGGATCAGCCCCAGCATTTT. It codes for CASSLVGQGNWDQPQHF.

The V and J genes are TRBV9 and TRBJ1-2; D gene unclear. The CDR3 has 14 amino acids. Deletions cut 0 bases from V and 6 bases from J, with 12 bases between. CDR1 and CDR2 from the germline V gene are SGDLS and YYNGEE. This chain's CDR3 is CASSVGNGLNGYTF. DNA for the CDR3: TGTGCCAGCAGCGTAGGGAACGGCCTTAATGGCTACACCTTC.

This clone turned up a few times. The chain has TRBV7-2 and TRBJ2-7, with 8 bases that match TRBD2. Trimming cost V 1 base and J 3 bases; bases outside gene matches: 5. From germline, CDR1 is SGHTA and CDR2 FQGNSA. This CDR3 has 15 amino acids. The CDR3 region has the DNA TGTGCCAGCAGCTTAGTCGGTAGCGGGATCTACGAGCAGTACTTC. Protein product: CASSLVGSGIYEQYF. Using reference TRBV7-2 and TRBJ2-7 for the parts outside the CDR3, the full variable domain is GAGVSQSPSNKVTEKGKDVELRCDPISGHTALYWYRQSLGQGLEFLIYFQGNSAPDKSGLPSDRFSAERTGGSVSTLTIQRTQQEDSAVYLCASSLVGSGIYEQYFGPGTRLTVT.

V gene TRBV5-1 combines with J gene TRBJ2-7; D call uncertain. Trimming shortened V by 3 bases and J by 4 bases, and 8 bases separated the two germline ends. Germline lookup yields CDR1 SGHRS and CDR2 YFSETQ. The CDR3 runs 12 residues. In DNA, the CDR3 is TGCGCCAGCAGCTCCCCGTCATACGAGCAGTACTTC. Amino acid sequence: CASSSPSYEQYF.

J is TRBJ1-1 and V is TRBV14, with TRBD1 matching 9 bases. Germline CDR1 is SGHDN and CDR2 is FVKESK. The CDR3 is 15 amino acids. With V trimmed by 4 bases and J by 4 bases, 7 bases remained unmatched. The CDR3 protein is CASSRVTGGGTEAFF. DNA for the CDR3: TGTGCCAGCAGCCGAGTGACAGGGGGTGGCACTGAAGCTTTCTTT.